The rows below give T cell receptor beta chains drawn from one sample of a study of blood T cell repertoires in COVID-19. Profiled with immunoSEQ multiplex PCR; TCRdb holds only in-frame clones, not every one. Of 43,000 or so clones listed, roughly 90% are singletons. The material sequenced was peripheral blood. The receptors stem from a human donor in a cohort sampled during active COVID-19. The CDR3 runs from the conserved cysteine through the conserved F or W. A D gene is named only where the DNA matches it firmly. Clone size appears in some rows only: once, few, many, or a class for an expanded clone.

J gene: TRBJ2-1; V gene: TRBV10-3; clone size: NA; D gene: TRBD2; CDR3 DNA: TGTGCCATCAGTCGTAGCGGGTTTGAGCAGTTCTTC; CDR3 protein: CAISRSGFEQFF
J gene: TRBJ2-7; V gene: TRBV6-6; clone size: NA; D gene: TRBD1; CDR3 DNA: TGTGCCAGCAGTTACTCAGGGCAGGGGGCAGTGGAGCAGTACTTC; CDR3 protein: CASSYSGQGAVEQYF
J gene: TRBJ1-4; V gene: TRBV20-1; clone size: NA; D gene: NA; CDR3 DNA: TGCAGTGCTAGTACCCCAGGGGTTAATGAAAAACTGTTTTTT; CDR3 protein: CSASTPGVNEKLFF
J gene: TRBJ2-5; V gene: TRBV5-1; clone size: NA; D gene: NA; CDR3 DNA: TGCGCCAGCAGCTTTAGTGGCGGGATGGAGACCCAGTACTTC; CDR3 protein: CASSFSGGMETQYF
J gene: TRBJ2-3; V gene: TRBV6-4; clone size: NA; D gene: TRBD2; CDR3 DNA: TGTGCCAGCAGTGACTCAACTAGCGGGAGTGATACGCAGTATTTT; CDR3 protein: CASSDSTSGSDTQYF
J gene: TRBJ2-3; V gene: TRBV5-4; clone size: NA; D gene: TRBD1; CDR3 DNA: TGTGCCAGCAGCTCGGACAGGGGCTCAGATACGCAGTATTTT; CDR3 protein: CASSSDRGSDTQYF
J gene: TRBJ2-5; V gene: TRBV5-6; clone size: NA; D gene: NA; CDR3 DNA: TGTGCCAGCAGCCAAACAGGGAGTGAAGAGACCCAGTACTTC; CDR3 protein: CASSQTGSEETQYF
J gene: TRBJ2-1; V gene: TRBV5-5; clone size: NA; D gene: TRBD2; CDR3 DNA: TGTGCCAGCAGGACTAGCGGGAGTCACAATGAGCAGTTCTTC; CDR3 protein: CASRTSGSHNEQFF
J gene: TRBJ2-1; V gene: TRBV7-3; clone size: NA; D gene: NA; CDR3 DNA: TGTGCCAGCACCCCCGGGTGGGGGGAAAGCTCCTACAATGAGCAGTTCTTC; CDR3 protein: CASTPGWGESSYNEQFF
J gene: TRBJ1-1; V gene: TRBV7-9; clone size: NA; D gene: NA; CDR3 DNA: TGTGCCAGCAGCTTAGGGGCCGAGAACACTGAAGCTTTCTTT; CDR3 protein: CASSLGAENTEAFF
J gene: TRBJ2-7; V gene: TRBV3-1/TRBV3-2; clone size: NA; D gene: TRBD2; CDR3 DNA: TGTGCCAGCAGCCAAGTCCCTAAGTTCCTAGCGGGAGCTTTTCTGGGGGAGCAGTACTTC; CDR3 protein: CASSQVPKFLAGAFLGEQYF
J gene: TRBJ2-7; V gene: TRBV18; clone size: NA; D gene: NA; CDR3 DNA: TGTGCCAGCTCCCTCTGGGAGGCCAGAATCTACGAGCAGTACTTC; CDR3 protein: CASSLWEARIYEQYF
J gene: TRBJ2-7; V gene: TRBV4-1; clone size: NA; D gene: TRBD2; CDR3 DNA: TGCGCCAGCAGTATAGGACTAGTCTCGGCCTACGAGCAGTACTTC; CDR3 protein: CASSIGLVSAYEQYF
J gene: TRBJ1-2; V gene: TRBV5-4; clone size: NA; D gene: TRBD1; CDR3 DNA: TGTGCCAGCACCCTCATAGGGGGCGACCTGAGATACGGCTACACCTTC; CDR3 protein: CASTLIGGDLRYGYTF
J gene: TRBJ2-1; V gene: TRBV6-6; clone size: NA; D gene: NA; CDR3 DNA: TGTGCCAGCAGTTACTCTCTACGGGGTATTAACAATGAGCAGTTCTTC; CDR3 protein: CASSYSLRGINNEQFF
J gene: TRBJ1-2; V gene: TRBV30; clone size: NA; D gene: NA; CDR3 DNA: TGTGCCCTAAAGCTGGCAGGGACAAACTATGGCTACACCTTC; CDR3 protein: CALKLAGTNYGYTF
J gene: TRBJ2-2; V gene: TRBV9; clone size: NA; D gene: TRBD2; CDR3 DNA: TGTGCCAGCAGCGCGACTAGCGGACCGAACACCGGGGAGCTGTTTTTT; CDR3 protein: CASSATSGPNTGELFF
J gene: TRBJ1-1; V gene: TRBV5-1; clone size: few; D gene: NA; CDR3 DNA: TGCGCCAGCAGCTTTGAGAACCGGAACACTGAAGCTTTCTTT; CDR3 protein: CASSFENRNTEAFF
J gene: TRBJ2-3; V gene: TRBV29-1; clone size: NA; D gene: TRBD2; CDR3 DNA: TGCAGCGTTGGGCTAGCGGGCCCCACAGATACGCAGTATTTT; CDR3 protein: CSVGLAGPTDTQYF
J gene: TRBJ2-7; V gene: TRBV5-5; clone size: NA; D gene: TRBD2; CDR3 DNA: TGTGCCAGCAGACCGGCGGGAGTAGTCTACGAGCAGTACTTC; CDR3 protein: CASRPAGVVYEQYF
J gene: TRBJ1-1; V gene: TRBV5-4; clone size: NA; D gene: NA; CDR3 DNA: TGTGCCAGCAGCGAGCCGGGACAAATGAACACTGAAGCTTTCTTT; CDR3 protein: CASSEPGQMNTEAFF
J gene: TRBJ1-2; V gene: TRBV15; clone size: NA; D gene: NA; CDR3 DNA: TGTGCCACCAGCAGAGATAGGAGAGGTTTGGACTATGGCTACACCTTC; CDR3 protein: CATSRDRRGLDYGYTF
J gene: TRBJ2-3; V gene: TRBV24-1; clone size: NA; D gene: TRBD2; CDR3 DNA: TGTGCCACCAGTGACTTCGTAGCGGGAGTGACAGATACGCAGTATTTT; CDR3 protein: CATSDFVAGVTDTQYF
J gene: TRBJ1-5; V gene: TRBV21-1; clone size: few; D gene: NA; CDR3 DNA: TGTGCCAGACTAAGAATAAGCAATCAGCCCCAGCATTTT; CDR3 protein: CARLRISNQPQHF
J gene: TRBJ2-7; V gene: TRBV3-1/TRBV3-2; clone size: NA; D gene: NA; CDR3 DNA: TGTGCCAGCAGCCGAGGTGTTGGGGGGGGCCTTTACGAGCAGTACTTC; CDR3 protein: CASSRGVGGGLYEQYF
J gene: TRBJ2-5; V gene: TRBV24-1; clone size: NA; D gene: NA; CDR3 DNA: TGTGCCACCAGTGATGGGAGGGACAGGCACCAAGAGACCCAGTACTTC; CDR3 protein: CATSDGRDRHQETQYF
J gene: TRBJ2-5; V gene: TRBV6-5; clone size: NA; D gene: NA; CDR3 DNA: TGTGCCAGCAGCTTACAGGGGGAGGGGGAGACCCAGTACTTC; CDR3 protein: CASSLQGEGETQYF
J gene: TRBJ2-2; V gene: TRBV30; clone size: NA; D gene: NA; CDR3 DNA: TGTGCCTGGAACCCTGACTTTACTAACACCGGGGAGCTGTTTTTT; CDR3 protein: CAWNPDFTNTGELFF
J gene: TRBJ1-3; V gene: TRBV10-3; clone size: NA; D gene: NA; CDR3 DNA: TGTGCCATCAGTGAGTCAGGCGGCAGCTCTGGAAACACCATATATTTT; CDR3 protein: CAISESGGSSGNTIYF
J gene: TRBJ2-3; V gene: TRBV13; clone size: NA; D gene: NA; CDR3 DNA: TGTGCCAGCAAAGCCCGACCGGGGAGCACAGATACGCAGTATTTT; CDR3 protein: CASKARPGSTDTQYF
J gene: TRBJ2-3; V gene: TRBV9; clone size: NA; D gene: NA; CDR3 DNA: TGTGCCAGCAGCGCAACCGGGACTGGAATCACAGATACGCAGTATTTT; CDR3 protein: CASSATGTGITDTQYF
J gene: TRBJ2-7; V gene: TRBV14; clone size: NA; D gene: NA; CDR3 DNA: TGTGCCAGCGCCTTGCGGGCGGTTAACTACGAGCAGTACTTC; CDR3 protein: CASALRAVNYEQYF
J gene: TRBJ2-7; V gene: TRBV4-3; clone size: NA; D gene: NA; CDR3 DNA: TGCGCCAGCAGCCAAGCTGGGCGTTTGGACGAGCAGTACTTC; CDR3 protein: CASSQAGRLDEQYF
J gene: TRBJ2-7; V gene: TRBV28; clone size: NA; D gene: NA; CDR3 DNA: TGTGCCAGCAGTTCCCCCGTGGGGGGACGGCCTTCCTACGAGCAGTACTTC; CDR3 protein: CASSSPVGGRPSYEQYF
J gene: TRBJ2-7; V gene: TRBV7-2; clone size: NA; D gene: TRBD1; CDR3 DNA: TGTGCCAGCAGCTTCGCACCTGGGACAGGGGAGGCTCAGTACTTC; CDR3 protein: CASSFAPGTGEAQYF
J gene: TRBJ1-2; V gene: TRBV5-8; clone size: once; D gene: NA; CDR3 DNA: TGTGCCAGCAGTCAGAACGGGTTTGGGAACTATGGCTACACCTTC; CDR3 protein: CASSQNGFGNYGYTF
J gene: TRBJ1-2; V gene: TRBV19; clone size: NA; D gene: NA; CDR3 DNA: TGTGCCAGTATCGACAGAAACTATGGCTACACCTTC; CDR3 protein: CASIDRNYGYTF
J gene: TRBJ2-1; V gene: TRBV3-1/TRBV3-2; clone size: NA; D gene: NA; CDR3 DNA: TGTGCCAGCAGCCAAGTCGCGGCGGGGGCCAACAAGATCCACAATGAGCAGTTCTTC; CDR3 protein: CASSQVAAGANKIHNEQFF
J gene: TRBJ2-3; V gene: TRBV7-9; clone size: NA; D gene: NA; CDR3 DNA: TGTGCCAGCAGCTTAGGGGTTGACAGGACAGATACGCAGTATTTT; CDR3 protein: CASSLGVDRTDTQYF
J gene: TRBJ1-1; V gene: TRBV6-5; clone size: NA; D gene: NA; CDR3 DNA: TGTGCCAGCAGTTACTCCGGGGGTGGCACTGAAGCTTTCTTT; CDR3 protein: CASSYSGGGTEAFF
J gene: TRBJ2-1; V gene: TRBV10-3; clone size: NA; D gene: TRBD2; CDR3 DNA: TGTGCCATCAGTATTTCGGGGACTACCTACAATGAGCAGTTCTTC; CDR3 protein: CAISISGTTYNEQFF
J gene: TRBJ2-1; V gene: TRBV4-3; clone size: NA; D gene: TRBD2; CDR3 DNA: TGCGCCAGCAGCCCCAGTCTCTCGGCGGGAGGGCCCCATGAGCAGTTCTTC; CDR3 protein: CASSPSLSAGGPHEQFF
J gene: TRBJ2-3; V gene: TRBV7-9; clone size: few; D gene: TRBD1; CDR3 DNA: TGTGCCAGCAGCTGGGGACAGGGCGACGCAGATACGCAGTATTTT; CDR3 protein: CASSWGQGDADTQYF
J gene: TRBJ2-7; V gene: TRBV18; clone size: NA; D gene: TRBD1; CDR3 DNA: TGTGCCAGCTCACCACAGACAGGGTTATTCGGCGAGCAGTACTTC; CDR3 protein: CASSPQTGLFGEQYF
J gene: TRBJ2-2; V gene: TRBV6-5; clone size: NA; D gene: NA; CDR3 DNA: TGTGCCAGCCGGAGGACAGTGGGCGGGGAGCTGTTTTTT; CDR3 protein: CASRRTVGGELFF
J gene: TRBJ1-6; V gene: TRBV27; clone size: NA; D gene: TRBD1; CDR3 DNA: TGTGCCAGCAGTCTAGGGACAGAGTCGGCTGCCCTCCACTTT; CDR3 protein: CASSLGTESAALHF
J gene: TRBJ2-2; V gene: TRBV9; clone size: NA; D gene: TRBD2; CDR3 DNA: TGTGCCAGCAGCGTAGGACTAGCGGGGACGAGGACCGGGGAGCTGTTTTTT; CDR3 protein: CASSVGLAGTRTGELFF
J gene: TRBJ2-7; V gene: TRBV5-1; clone size: NA; D gene: TRBD1; CDR3 DNA: TGCGCCAGCAGCCCGGACAGGTACCGAATGGAGCAGTACTTC; CDR3 protein: CASSPDRYRMEQYF
J gene: TRBJ2-1; V gene: TRBV10-3; clone size: NA; D gene: TRBD1; CDR3 DNA: TGTGCCATCAGTGAGTCGAGACAGGGAACCTACAATGAGCAGTTCTTC; CDR3 protein: CAISESRQGTYNEQFF
J gene: TRBJ2-7; V gene: TRBV30; clone size: once; D gene: NA; CDR3 DNA: TGTGCCTGGAGTCCCCGCTACGAGCAGTACTTC; CDR3 protein: CAWSPRYEQYF
J gene: TRBJ2-4; V gene: TRBV19; clone size: once; D gene: NA; CDR3 DNA: TGTGCCAGTAGTATAGGTTTCAGGACGGGATCGGCCAAAAACATTCAGTACTTC; CDR3 protein: CASSIGFRTGSAKNIQYF
J gene: TRBJ1-4; V gene: TRBV5-6; clone size: NA; D gene: NA; CDR3 DNA: TGTGCCAGCAGCTTGCTAGGGGAGGAAACTAATGAAAAACTGTTTTTT; CDR3 protein: CASSLLGEETNEKLFF
J gene: TRBJ1-5; V gene: TRBV6-5; clone size: NA; D gene: NA; CDR3 DNA: TGTGCCAGCAGCCCAACAGGCAATCAGCCCCAGCATTTT; CDR3 protein: CASSPTGNQPQHF
J gene: TRBJ1-4; V gene: TRBV5-1; clone size: NA; D gene: NA; CDR3 DNA: TGCGCCAGCAGCGGAGGAACGATTCTTGAAAAACTGTTTTTT; CDR3 protein: CASSGGTILEKLFF
J gene: TRBJ1-1; V gene: TRBV30; clone size: once; D gene: NA; CDR3 DNA: TGTGCCTGGAGTGTACCCGCGTTATCGGCGGCGCTGAACACTGAAGCTTTCTTT; CDR3 protein: CAWSVPALSAALNTEAFF
J gene: TRBJ2-3; V gene: TRBV7-2; clone size: few; D gene: NA; CDR3 DNA: TGTGCCAGCAGCTTAGAACCGTTGGTCAGGAGGGATACGCAGTATTTT; CDR3 protein: CASSLEPLVRRDTQYF
J gene: TRBJ1-4; V gene: TRBV6-1; clone size: NA; D gene: TRBD1; CDR3 DNA: TGTGCCAGCAGTGACCTACCCGGACAGGCGGAAAATGAAAAACTGTTTTTT; CDR3 protein: CASSDLPGQAENEKLFF
J gene: TRBJ2-3; V gene: TRBV28; clone size: NA; D gene: TRBD1; CDR3 DNA: TGTGCCAGCAGTTTATCAACCGGGACAGTAACAGATACGCAGTATTTT; CDR3 protein: CASSLSTGTVTDTQYF